These 28 T cell receptor beta chains were all obtained from the same sample, sequenced in a study of T cell repertoires in cytomegalovirus infection. These receptors have no known antigen. One entry per CDR3 protein, called by TCRdb with MiXCR from the reads. The sample lists about 830,000 distinct CDR3 sequences, approximately 32% occurring once. The source material was cultured CD8+ T cells from PBMCs, sampled from culture after CMV antigen stimulation. The receptors come from a human donor in good health (CMV status not recorded). Some clones in this sample may be carry-over from other donors' samples.

The chain is built from TRBV5-1 and TRBJ2-7; 10 nucleotides line up with TRBD1. The CDR3 runs 14 residues. Unmatched junction bases numbered 6, after V lost 4 bases and J lost 5 bases. Germline V gene data show CDR1 as SGHRS and CDR2 as YFSETQ. The CDR3 is CASSPGTGDDEQYF. The CDR3, as DNA: TGCGCCAGCAGCCCCGGGACAGGGGACGACGAGCAGTACTTC.

The V call is TRBV7-9, the J call TRBJ2-3; D not resolved. The germline CDR1 and CDR2 sequences are SEHNR and FQNEAQ (reference sequence). There are 15 residues in the CDR3. Trimming left V 1 base short and J 4 bases short, with 12 bases between. The CDR3 region is CASSLEVVPADTQYF. In DNA form, the CDR3 reads TGTGCCAGCAGCTTAGAGGTGGTTCCCGCAGATACGCAGTATTTT. Full variable domain (rest looked up from reference TRBV7-9 and TRBJ2-3): DTGVSQNPRHKITKRGQNVTFRCDPISEHNRLYWYRQTLGQGPEFLTYFQNEAQLEKSRLLSDRFSAERPKGSFSTLEIQRTEQGDSAMYLCASSLEVVPADTQYFGPGTRLTVL.

V gene TRBV27 combines with J gene TRBJ2-2; D gene uncertain. CDR3 size: 15 residues. The germline V gene has CDR1 MNHEY and CDR2 SMNVEV (reference sequence). V was trimmed by 7 bases and J by 2 bases, leaving 14 bases between them. Here the CDR3 reads CASTPWGPNTGELFF. Here the CDR3 DNA reads TGTGCCAGCACCCCATGGGGTCCAAACACCGGGGAGCTGTTTTTT.

At least ten counts were recorded for this clonotype. The chain employs TRBV2 and TRBJ1-2, with D tentatively TRBD1 (6 bases). Trimming removed 4 bases at V and 2 bases at J, with 11 bases between. The CDR3 contains 14 residues. In germline, CDR1 is SNHLY, CDR2 FYNNEI. Here the CDR3 DNA reads TGTGCCAGCAGTGGGAGGGGGAAGAACTATGGCTACACCTTC. Translating it yields CASSGRGKNYGYTF. Complete variable domain (other parts from reference TRBV2 and TRBJ1-2): EPEVTQTPSHQVTQMGQEVILRCVPISNHLYFYWYRQILGQKVEFLVSFYNNEISEKSEIFDDQFSVERPDGSNFTLKIRSTKLEDSAMYFCASSGRGKNYGYTFGSGTRLTVV.

The chain carries TRBV6-6 and TRBJ2-3; TRBD2 matches at 11 bases. Trimming cost V 2 bases and J 0 bases; bases outside gene matches: 7. Looked up from germline, CDR1 is MNHNY and CDR2 is SVGAGI (reference sequence). The CDR3 has 18 residues. DNA of the CDR3: TGTGCCAGCAGTTACGTGACTAGCGGGGCCTCTAGCACAGATACGCAGTATTTT. This encodes CASSYVTSGASSTDTQYF.

The CDR3 DNA is TGTGCCAGCAGTACAGGGGCCTTCCCAGGACAGCCCCAGCATTTT. Its translation: CASSTGAFPGQPQHF. J is TRBJ1-5 and V is TRBV27; 7 bases align to TRBD1. In germline, CDR1 is MNHEY, CDR2 SMNVEV (reference sequence). J gave up 7 bases and V 5 bases, and 11 bases lay outside the gene matches. CDR3 length: 15 amino acids.

In its sample, this clonotype was seen many times. V and J are TRBV7-2 and TRBJ2-7; 10 positions match TRBD1. V gave up 5 bases and J gave up 3 bases; unmatched junction bases: 10. CDR1 SGHTA and CDR2 FQGNSA come from the germline V gene. There are 16 residues in the CDR3. The CDR3 coding sequence is TGTGCCAGCAGCCCCCTGGACAGGGGGATTGACTACGAGCAGTACTTC. It codes for CASSPLDRGIDYEQYF.

This clonotype was seen a few times. The chain uses TRBV12-3 or TRBV12-4 and TRBJ1-2, with D perhaps TRBD1 (5 bases). The CDR3 extends over 14 amino acids. The V end was cut by 5 bases, the J end by 1 base, with 11 bases between. The CDR3 coding sequence is TGTGCCAGCAGTCCCCCGGGGGATAACTATGGCTACACCTTC. This codes for CASSPPGDNYGYTF.

This CDR3 is CASSFEGVQPQHF. CDR3 bases: TGCGCCAGCAGCTTCGAGGGAGTGCAGCCCCAGCATTTT. The genes are TRBV5-1 and TRBJ1-5; D gene uncertain. Trimming left V 2 bases short and J 7 bases short, with 10 bases between. Per the germline V gene, CDR1 is SGHRS and CDR2 is YFSETQ. The length of the CDR3 is 13 residues.

The CDR3 reads CASSSGVADTQYF. The CDR3 nucleotides are TGTGCCAGCAGTTCGGGGGTGGCAGATACGCAGTATTTT. This chain uses TRBV12-3 or TRBV12-4 with TRBJ2-3; a weak D match, TRBD2 (6 bases). The V end lost 4 bases, the J end lost 4 bases, and 9 bases lay between the germline ends. The CDR3 has 13 amino acids.

The rearrangement uses TRBV2 and TRBJ1-4, with D unclear. The V gene's germline CDR1 is SNHLY and CDR2 FYNNEI. This CDR3 has 17 residues. Trimming pared 6 bases from V and 0 bases from J, leaving 17 bases between. The CDR3 region has the DNA TGTGCCAGCAGCCCCCCGGTCAAGTCAGCAACTAATGAAAAACTGTTTTTT. This encodes CASSPPVKSATNEKLFF.

The V and J genes are TRBV5-4 and TRBJ2-1; 14 bases agree with TRBD2. The junction had 9 bases not matched to a gene; V was cut back by 3 bases and J by 10 bases. Germline V gene data show CDR1 as SGHNT and CDR2 as YYREEE (reference sequence). The CDR3 sequence is 16 residues long. The CDR3 reads CASSSRTSGGLQEQFF. In DNA, the CDR3 is TGTGCCAGCAGCTCAAGGACTAGCGGGGGGCTGCAAGAGCAGTTCTTC.

The J gene is TRBJ2-1, the V gene TRBV13; 12 nucleotides agree with TRBD1. V lost 3 bases and J lost 5; bases outside the gene matches: 11. Germline V gives CDR1 PRHDT, CDR2 FYEKMQ (reference sequence). This CDR3 contains 18 residues. This chain's CDR3 is CASSLALRDRGRHNEQFF. DNA of the CDR3: TGTGCCAGCAGCTTGGCCCTACGGGACAGGGGGCGGCACAATGAGCAGTTCTTC.

This clonotype was recorded many times. The chain employs TRBV7-2 and TRBJ1-1; TRBD1 is a possible D gene (5 bases). The CDR3 length is 13 residues. Germline values: CDR1 SGHTA, CDR2 FQGNSA. Trimming removed 5 bases at V and 4 bases at J, with 11 bases between. The CDR3 sequence is CASSMGLTTEAFF. In DNA, the CDR3 is TGTGCCAGCAGCATGGGACTTACCACTGAAGCTTTCTTT.

The chain has TRBV6-5 and TRBJ2-7; tentative D call: TRBD1 (5 bases). The CDR3 extends over 13 amino acids. The ends were cut back, 4 bases at V and 7 bases at J, with 14 bases in the middle. Looked up from germline, CDR1 is MNHEY and CDR2 is SVGAGI. CDR3 sequence: CASSSGQWTEQYV. Written as DNA, the CDR3 is TGTGCCAGCAGTTCGGGCCAATGGACAGAGCAGTACGTC.

The CDR3 is CATRRDTQYF. The CDR3, as DNA: TGCGCCACCAGAAGAGATACGCAGTATTTT. The chain employs TRBV10-2 and TRBJ2-3; no definite D call. Germline V gene lookup returns CDR1 WSHSY and CDR2 SAAADI. The V end was cut by 10 bases, the J end by 5 bases, with 7 bases between. This CDR3 contains 10 residues.

The rearrangement uses TRBV12-3 or TRBV12-4 and TRBJ2-7; possibly TRBD1 or TRBD2 for D (5 bases each). The V end lost 5 bases, the J end lost 2 bases, and 10 bases lay between the germline ends. This CDR3 is built from 13 residues. The CDR3 DNA sequence: TGTGCCAGCAGTCGACAGACTACCTACGAGCAGTACTTC. Protein: CASSRQTTYEQYF.

The chain uses TRBV20-1 and TRBJ2-3; maybe TRBD1 (5 bases). The germline V and J ends were trimmed by 0 bases and 2 bases, with 9 bases remaining between them. Germline CDR1 DFQATT, CDR2 SNEGSKA (reference sequence). CDR3 length equals 14 residues. The CDR3 bases are TGCAGTGCTAGAGACGCAGGGTACACAGATACGCAGTATTTT. The encoded protein is CSARDAGYTDTQYF.

This clonotype was seen a few times. This chain connects TRBV6-2 or TRBV6-3 to TRBJ1-2; 9 nucleotides align to TRBD1. The CDR3 totals 16 residues. The ends lost 0 bases at V and 7 bases at J; junction bases unmatched: 9. From germline, CDR1 is MNHEY and CDR2 SVGEGT. The CDR3 protein is CASSYSRPGQGSGYTF. CDR3 in DNA: TGTGCCAGCAGTTACTCACGACCGGGACAGGGCTCTGGCTACACCTTC.

A few counts support this clonotype. V usage is TRBV12-3 or TRBV12-4 and J usage is TRBJ1-1; unclear D gene. The ends were cut back, 3 bases at V and 6 bases at J, with 8 bases in the middle. The CDR3 extends over 12 amino acids. CDR3 residues: CASSLAHAEAFF. DNA of the CDR3: TGTGCCAGCAGTTTGGCGCACGCTGAAGCTTTCTTT.

The chain recombines TRBV9 with TRBJ2-3; 9 bases match TRBD2. Germline CDR1 SGDLS, CDR2 YYNGEE. With V trimmed by 4 bases and J by 5 bases, 11 bases remained unmatched. The CDR3 runs 16 residues. CDR3 loop: CASSTPRGGGRDTQYF. The CDR3 nucleotides read TGTGCCAGCAGCACACCTCGCGGGGGGGGTCGAGATACGCAGTATTTT.

The sample holds a few counts of this clonotype. The rearrangement links TRBV6-5 to TRBJ1-1; D uncertain. V gave up 6 bases and J gave up 1 base, with 12 bases separating them. Germline assignment: CDR1 MNHEY and CDR2 SVGAGI. CDR3 length: 14 amino acids. The CDR3 nucleotides are TGTGCCAGCAGCCCCGCTGCCGGGAACACTGAAGCTTTCTTT. Translated: CASSPAAGNTEAFF.

In its sample, this clonotype was seen many times. The V call is TRBV7-2, the J call TRBJ2-7, with a weak D call TRBD1 (6 bases). From germline, CDR1 is SGHTA and CDR2 FQGNSA. This CDR3 is built from 14 residues. V lost 1 base and J 3 bases, leaving 10 bases between the germline ends. The CDR3 region is CASSLGLGGYEQYV. The CDR3 coding sequence is TGTGCCAGCAGCTTAGGGTTAGGGGGCTACGAGCAGTACGTC.

The gene calls are TRBV2 and TRBJ1-4; TRBD1 is a possible D gene (6 bases). The CDR3 has 17 residues. The germline V and J ends were trimmed by 2 bases and 0 bases, with 13 bases remaining between them. The germline V gene has CDR1 SNHLY and CDR2 FYNNEI. In DNA, the CDR3 is TGTGCCAGCAGTGAACTTGGGACACCAGCAACTAATGAAAAACTGTTTTTT. Translation gives CASSELGTPATNEKLFF.

The chain employs TRBV29-1 and TRBJ1-2, with D perhaps matching TRBD1 (6 bases). V lost 0 bases and J lost 8, with 13 bases in between. CDR3 size: 13 residues. CDR1 is SQVTM and CDR2 is ANQGSEA in the germline V gene. The CDR3 protein is CSVEDKQGEGYTF. The DNA of the CDR3 is TGCAGCGTTGAAGATAAACAGGGCGAAGGCTACACCTTC. The full variable domain, its missing parts supplied by reference TRBV29-1 and TRBJ1-2, is SAVISQKPSRDICQRGTSLTIQCQVDSQVTMMFWYRQQPGQSLTLIATANQGSEATYESGFVIDKFPISRPNLTFSTLTVSNMSPEDSSIYLCSVEDKQGEGYTFGSGTRLTVV.

This clonotype was detected a few times. V usage is TRBV9 and J usage is TRBJ1-3; D gene unclear. This CDR3 has 13 amino acids. Germline-derived CDR1 and CDR2 are SGDLS and YYNGEE. Trimming took 3 bases from V and 0 from J, leaving 4 bases between them. Written as DNA, the CDR3 is TGTGCCAGCAGCGAAGTCTCTGGAAACACCATATATTTT. It specifies CASSEVSGNTIYF. Supplemented by reference TRBV9 and TRBJ1-3, the full variable domain reads DSGVTQTPKHLITATGQRVTLRCSPRSGDLSVYWYQQSLDQGLQFLIQYYNGEERAKGNILERFSAQQFPDLHSELNLSSLELGDSALYFCASSEVSGNTIYFGEGSWLTVV.

The V and J genes are TRBV9 and TRBJ2-7; 8 bases match TRBD2. Germline V CDR1 and CDR2: SGDLS, YYNGEE. V shed 0 bases and J 2 bases; nucleotides not matched to a gene: 7. CDR3 size: 16 residues. This CDR3 reads CASSVARLALTYEQYF. The CDR3 region has the DNA TGTGCCAGCAGCGTAGCTCGACTAGCGCTGACCTACGAGCAGTACTTC.

This clonotype showed up many times. The chain joins TRBV28 to TRBJ2-7; 11 bases align to TRBD2. CDR3 length: 15 amino acids. V trimming: 6 bases; J trimming: 0 bases; junction bases outside the gene matches: 4. Germline lookup yields CDR1 MDHEN and CDR2 SYDVKM. The CDR3 DNA reads TGTGCCAGCAGCGCCGGACTAGCGGGCTCCTACGAGCAGTACGTC. This gives the protein CASSAGLAGSYEQYV.